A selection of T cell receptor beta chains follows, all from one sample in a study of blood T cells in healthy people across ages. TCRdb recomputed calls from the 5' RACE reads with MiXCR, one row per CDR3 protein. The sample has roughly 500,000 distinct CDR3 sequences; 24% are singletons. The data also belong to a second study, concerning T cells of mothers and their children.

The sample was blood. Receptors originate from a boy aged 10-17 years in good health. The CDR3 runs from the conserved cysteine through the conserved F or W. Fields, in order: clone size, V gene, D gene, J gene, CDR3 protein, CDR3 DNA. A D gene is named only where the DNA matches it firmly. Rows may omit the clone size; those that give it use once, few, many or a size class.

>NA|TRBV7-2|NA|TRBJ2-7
CASSRDSLSSYEQYF
TGTGCCAGCAGCCGGGACTCCCTTTCCTCCTACGAGCAGTACTTC
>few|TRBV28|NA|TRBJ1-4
CASTPGPGRFEANEKLFF
TGTGCCAGCACCCCGGGACCCGGGAGGTTTGAGGCTAATGAAAAACTGTTTTTT
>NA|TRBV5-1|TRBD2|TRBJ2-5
CASSLTSGKGGETQYF
TGCGCCAGCAGCCTCACTAGCGGGAAAGGTGGAGAGACCCAGTACTTC
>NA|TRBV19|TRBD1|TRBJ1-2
CASSSPTGDLEGYTF
TGTGCCAGTAGTTCCCCGACAGGGGATTTGGAGGGCTACACCTTC
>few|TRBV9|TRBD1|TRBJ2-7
CASSVVDRGRVSYEQYF
TGTGCCAGCAGCGTAGTGGACAGGGGTCGGGTCTCCTACGAGCAGTACTTC
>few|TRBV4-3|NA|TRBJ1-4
CASSSGVVVANEKLFF
TGCGCCAGCAGCTCCGGTGTAGTGGTAGCTAATGAAAAACTGTTTTTT
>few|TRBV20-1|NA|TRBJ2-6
CSADRSGANVLTF
TGCAGTGCTGACCGTTCTGGGGCCAACGTCCTGACTTTC
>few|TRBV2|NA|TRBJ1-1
CASRPYSGGDTEAFF
TGTGCCAGCAGGCCGTACTCGGGCGGGGACACTGAAGCTTTCTTT
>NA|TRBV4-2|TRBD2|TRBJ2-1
CASSQDWGLAGGEQFF
TGTGCCAGCAGCCAAGATTGGGGACTAGCGGGAGGTGAGCAGTTCTTC
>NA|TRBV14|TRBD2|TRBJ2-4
CASSQDLAGAQGGNIQYF
TGTGCCAGCAGCCAAGACCTAGCGGGAGCCCAAGGGGGAAACATTCAGTACTTC
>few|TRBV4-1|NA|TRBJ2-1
CASSLARSSYNEQFF
TGCGCCAGCTCTTTAGCGAGGAGCTCCTACAATGAGCAGTTCTTC
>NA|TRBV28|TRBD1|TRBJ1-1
CASRTGGMRAFF
TGTGCCAGTCGGACAGGGGGTATGAGGGCTTTCTTT
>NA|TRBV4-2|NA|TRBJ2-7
CASSQGAAGPSYEQYF
TGTGCCAGCAGCCAAGGGGCAGCGGGCCCCTCCTACGAGCAGTACTTC
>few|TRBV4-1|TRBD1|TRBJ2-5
CASSHRDREGVYF
TGCGCCAGCAGCCACCGGGACAGGGAGGGTGTCTACTTC
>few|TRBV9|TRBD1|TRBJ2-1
CASSTSVGDRGRIVYNEQFF
TGTGCCAGCAGCACCTCAGTCGGGGACAGGGGTCGGATAGTTTACAATGAGCAGTTCTTC
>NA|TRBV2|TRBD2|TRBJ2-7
CASSGTSGSGEQYF
TGTGCCAGCAGTGGGACTAGCGGGAGCGGCGAGCAGTACTTC
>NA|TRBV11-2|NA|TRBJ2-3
CASSSSVSGPTDTQYF
TGTGCCAGCAGCTCCTCTGTTTCGGGGCCCACAGATACGCAGTATTTT
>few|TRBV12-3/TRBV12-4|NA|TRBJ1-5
CASSLSGVHNQPQHF
TGTGCCAGCAGTTTGTCGGGGGTCCACAATCAGCCCCAGCATTTT
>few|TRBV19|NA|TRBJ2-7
CASSMGHYEQYF
TGTGCCAGTAGTATGGGCCACTATGAGCAGTACTTC
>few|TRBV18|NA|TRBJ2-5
CASSPAADPETQYF
TGTGCCAGCTCGCCAGCCGCAGACCCAGAGACCCAGTACTTC
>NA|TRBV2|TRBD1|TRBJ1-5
CASSVGQGLQPQHF
TGTGCCAGCAGTGTGGGACAGGGGTTGCAGCCCCAGCATTTT
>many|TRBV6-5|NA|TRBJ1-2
CASSSPTGKGSYGYTF
TGTGCCAGCAGTTCGCCCACAGGGAAGGGATCGTATGGCTACACCTTC
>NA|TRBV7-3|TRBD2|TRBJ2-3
CASSLNLWGGGADTQYF
TGTGCCAGCAGCTTAAATCTCTGGGGCGGGGGGGCAGATACGCAGTATTTT
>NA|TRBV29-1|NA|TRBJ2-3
CSVEVPTISTAPSTDTQYF
TGCAGCGTTGAAGTCCCCACGATATCGACAGCTCCTAGCACAGATACGCAGTATTTT
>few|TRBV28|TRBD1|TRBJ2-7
CASREEQGGSYEQYF
TGTGCCAGCAGAGAAGAACAGGGGGGATCCTACGAGCAGTACTTC
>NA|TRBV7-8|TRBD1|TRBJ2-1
CASSLAGQLYNEQFF
TGTGCCAGCAGCTTAGCGGGACAGTTATACAATGAGCAGTTCTTC
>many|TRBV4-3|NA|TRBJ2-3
CASSQARVPTDTQYF
TGCGCCAGCAGCCAAGCCAGGGTCCCTACAGATACGCAGTATTTT
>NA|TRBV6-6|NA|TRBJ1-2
CASSGTGTLVGGYTF
TGTGCCAGCAGTGGGACCGGGACCTTGGTCGGCGGCTACACCTTC
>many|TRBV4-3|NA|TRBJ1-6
CASSQGGDASPLHF
TGCGCCAGCAGCCAAGGGGGCGACGCTTCACCCCTCCACTTT
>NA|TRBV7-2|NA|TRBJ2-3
CASSLANGDTQYF
TGTGCCAGCAGCTTAGCTAACGGGGATACGCAGTATTTT
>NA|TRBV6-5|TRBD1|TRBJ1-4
CASSYDRGREKLFF
TGTGCCAGCAGTTACGACAGGGGTCGAGAAAAACTGTTTTTT
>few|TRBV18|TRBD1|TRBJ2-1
CASSPLGTGGYNEQFF
TGTGCCAGCTCACCACTTGGGACAGGGGGCTACAATGAGCAGTTCTTC
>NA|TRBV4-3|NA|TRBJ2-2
CASSQDTSRGLNTGELFF
TGCGCCAGCAGCCAAGATACATCCAGGGGTCTGAACACCGGGGAGCTGTTTTTT
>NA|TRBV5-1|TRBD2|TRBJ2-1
CASSLAPPGGLAGVDNGQFF
TGCGCCAGCAGCTTGGCCCCGCCAGGGGGACTAGCGGGAGTGGACAATGGGCAGTTCTTC
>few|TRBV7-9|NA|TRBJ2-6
CASSTTGGQDFSGANVLTF
TGTGCCAGCAGCACCACGGGGGGACAGGATTTCTCTGGGGCCAACGTCCTGACTTTC
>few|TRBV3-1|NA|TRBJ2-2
CASSQDRLAGELFF
TGTGCCAGCAGCCAAGATCGACTAGCCGGGGAGCTGTTTTTT
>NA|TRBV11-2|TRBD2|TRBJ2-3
CASSSQRTSGRGTDTQYF
TGTGCCAGCAGCTCTCAACGGACTAGCGGGAGAGGCACAGATACGCAGTATTTT
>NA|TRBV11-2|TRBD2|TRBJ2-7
CASSSMGGSSYEQYF
TGTGCCAGCAGCTCCATGGGGGGGTCCTCCTACGAGCAGTACTTC
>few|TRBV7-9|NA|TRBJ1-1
CASSHELVPVQAFF
TGTGCCAGCAGCCACGAATTAGTACCAGTCCAAGCTTTCTTT
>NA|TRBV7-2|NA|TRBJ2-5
CASSSDRLETQYF
TGTGCCAGCAGCTCAGACAGGTTAGAGACCCAGTACTTC
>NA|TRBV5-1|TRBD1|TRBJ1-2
CASSLHQTGGGYTF
TGCGCCAGCAGCTTGCACCAGACAGGGGGGGGCTACACCTTC
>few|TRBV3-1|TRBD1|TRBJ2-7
CASSQDPQGADEQYF
TGTGCCAGCAGCCAAGATCCACAGGGGGCCGACGAGCAGTACTTC
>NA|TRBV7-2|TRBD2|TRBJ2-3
CASRQTSGGARDTQYF
TGTGCCAGCAGGCAAACTAGCGGGGGGGCCAGGGATACGCAGTATTTT
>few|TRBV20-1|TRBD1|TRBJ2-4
CSAGPGQGIRAKNIQYF
TGCAGTGCTGGACCCGGACAGGGGATTCGGGCCAAAAACATTCAGTACTTC
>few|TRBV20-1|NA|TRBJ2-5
CSASPPGGGPQETQYF
TGCAGTGCTAGCCCCCCCGGTGGGGGACCGCAAGAGACCCAGTACTTC
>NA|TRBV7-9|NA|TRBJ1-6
CASSGTGYNSPLHF
TGTGCCAGCAGCGGGACGGGATATAATTCACCCCTCCACTTT
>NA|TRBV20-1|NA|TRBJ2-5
CSAVTSRDGTQYF
TGCAGTGCTGTGACTAGTAGGGACGGGACCCAGTACTTC
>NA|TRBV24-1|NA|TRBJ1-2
CATSDLPTGPYGYTF
TGTGCCACCAGTGATTTGCCCACAGGACCCTATGGCTACACCTTC